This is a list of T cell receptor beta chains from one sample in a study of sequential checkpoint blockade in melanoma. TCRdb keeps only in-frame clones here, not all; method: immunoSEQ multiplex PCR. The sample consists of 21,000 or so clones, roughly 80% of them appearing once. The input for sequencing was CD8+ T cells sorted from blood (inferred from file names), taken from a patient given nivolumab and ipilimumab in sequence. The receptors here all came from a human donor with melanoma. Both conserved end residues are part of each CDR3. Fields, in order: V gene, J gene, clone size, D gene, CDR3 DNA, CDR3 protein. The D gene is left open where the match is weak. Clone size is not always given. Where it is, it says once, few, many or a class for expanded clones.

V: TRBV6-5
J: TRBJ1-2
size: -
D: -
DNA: TGTGCCAGCAGCCCGAAGGGAACAGGGTACTATGGCTACACCTTC
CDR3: CASSPKGTGYYGYTF

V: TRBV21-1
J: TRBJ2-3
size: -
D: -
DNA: TGTGCCAGCAGCGAAACGACCGGGACAGGGGGCCCTAGCACAGATACGCAGTATTTT
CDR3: CASSETTGTGGPSTDTQYF

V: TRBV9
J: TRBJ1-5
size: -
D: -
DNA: TGTGCCAGCAGCAGAGAGGGAACCAATCAGCCCCAGCATTTT
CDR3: CASSREGTNQPQHF

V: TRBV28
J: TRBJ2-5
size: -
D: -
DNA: TGTGCCAGCAGTTATCTGACTGGTGAGGAGACCCAGTACTTC
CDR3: CASSYLTGEETQYF

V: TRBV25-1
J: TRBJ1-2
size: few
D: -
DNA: TGTGCCAGTCAACCTAAAACCAACTATGGCTACACCTTC
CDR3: CASQPKTNYGYTF

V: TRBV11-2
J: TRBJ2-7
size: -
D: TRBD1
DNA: TGTGCCAGCGGGCAGGGGGCGCTTTACGAGCAGTACTTC
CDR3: CASGQGALYEQYF

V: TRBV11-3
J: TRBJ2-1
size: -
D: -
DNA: TGTGCCAGCAGCTTAGAAAGCCGAACGCCTTACAATGAGCAGTTCTTC
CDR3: CASSLESRTPYNEQFF

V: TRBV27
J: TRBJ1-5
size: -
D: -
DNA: TGTGCCAGCAGTTTAGGGGGAGGAGGACGCAATCAGCCCCAGCATTTT
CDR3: CASSLGGGGRNQPQHF

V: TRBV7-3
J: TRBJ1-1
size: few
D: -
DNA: TGTGCCAGCAGCTTAGAGGCTGGCATGGTCGGTACCACTGAAGCTTTCTTT
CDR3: CASSLEAGMVGTTEAFF

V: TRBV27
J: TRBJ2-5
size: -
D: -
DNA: TGTGCCAGCAGTTTGCGACGGAGCACTACCGGGGAGACCCAGTACTTC
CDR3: CASSLRRSTTGETQYF

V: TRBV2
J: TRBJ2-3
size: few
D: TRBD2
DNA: TGTGCCAGCAGGGTAGCGGGAGGGCCGGTAGATACGCAGTATTTT
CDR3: CASRVAGGPVDTQYF

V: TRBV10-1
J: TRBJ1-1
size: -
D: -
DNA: TGCGCCAGCACGGAACAGCAAGGCACTGAAGCTTTCTTT
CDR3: CASTEQQGTEAFF

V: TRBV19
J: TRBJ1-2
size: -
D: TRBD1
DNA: TGTGCCAGTAGTATGGGGGACAGCTATGGCTACACCTTC
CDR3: CASSMGDSYGYTF

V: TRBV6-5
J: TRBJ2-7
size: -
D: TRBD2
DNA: TGTGCCAGCAGTTACTCTAGGGAGGGTTGGTCCTACGAGCAGTACTTC
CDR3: CASSYSREGWSYEQYF

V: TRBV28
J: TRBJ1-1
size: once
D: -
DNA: TGTGCCAGCAGTTTGGCCATCCGGGGGGCGAGTACTGAAGCTTTCTTT
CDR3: CASSLAIRGASTEAFF

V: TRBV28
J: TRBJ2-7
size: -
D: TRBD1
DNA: TGTGCCAGCAGTGTGGGACAGGAGATCTACGAGCAGTACTTC
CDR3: CASSVGQEIYEQYF

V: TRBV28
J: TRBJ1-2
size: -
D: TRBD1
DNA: TGTGCCAGCAGTTTTGACCGGGACAGGGTAATGGTAACCTATGGCTACACCTTC
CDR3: CASSFDRDRVMVTYGYTF

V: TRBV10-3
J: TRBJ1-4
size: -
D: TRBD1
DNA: TGTGCCATCAGTGAGTCCCCGGACAGGCCCAATGAAAAACTGTTTTTT
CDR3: CAISESPDRPNEKLFF

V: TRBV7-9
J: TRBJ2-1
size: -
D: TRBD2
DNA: TGTGCCAGCAGCTTCGCTCGGGGGGGGATCTACAATGAGCAGTTCTTC
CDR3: CASSFARGGIYNEQFF

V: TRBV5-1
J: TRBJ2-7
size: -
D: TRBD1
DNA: TGCGCCAGCAGCCCAACGACAGGGGGATCTTCCTACGAGCAGTACTTC
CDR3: CASSPTTGGSSYEQYF

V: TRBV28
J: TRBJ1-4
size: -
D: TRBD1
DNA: TGTGCCAGCAATTTAGGACAGGGCTCTTCATATAAAAAACTGTTTTTT
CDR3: CASNLGQGSSYKKLFF

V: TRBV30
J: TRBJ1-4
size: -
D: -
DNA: TGTGCCTGGAGTGTACGGGGAGAAAATGAAAAACTGTTTTTT
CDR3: CAWSVRGENEKLFF

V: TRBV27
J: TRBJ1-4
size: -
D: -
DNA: TGTGCCAGTCTCGACAGCTTTAATGAAAAACTGTTTTTT
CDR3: CASLDSFNEKLFF

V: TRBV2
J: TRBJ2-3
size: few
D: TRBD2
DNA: TGTGCCAGCAAAGCGGGAGGAGGGCACACAGATACGCAGTATTTT
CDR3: CASKAGGGHTDTQYF

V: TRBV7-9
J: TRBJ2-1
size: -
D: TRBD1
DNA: TGTGCCAGCAGCTTCCCGGGACAGTCCTACAATGAGCAGTTCTTC
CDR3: CASSFPGQSYNEQFF

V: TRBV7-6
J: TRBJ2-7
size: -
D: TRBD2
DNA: TGTGCCAGCAGCTTAGGGAGAGCGGGAGGGCTCGAGCAGTACTTC
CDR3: CASSLGRAGGLEQYF

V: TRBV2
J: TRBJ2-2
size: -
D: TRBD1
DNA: TGTGCCAGCACCGGGACAGAAGCTTTGAACACCGGGGAGCTGTTTTTT
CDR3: CASTGTEALNTGELFF

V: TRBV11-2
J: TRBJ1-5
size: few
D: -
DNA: TGTGCCAGCAGTCCCCGTTATAGCAATCAGCCCCAGCATTTT
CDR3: CASSPRYSNQPQHF

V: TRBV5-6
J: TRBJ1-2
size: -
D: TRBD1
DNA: TGTGCCAGCAGCTTACCAACAGGGGAAGGCTACACCTTC
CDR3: CASSLPTGEGYTF

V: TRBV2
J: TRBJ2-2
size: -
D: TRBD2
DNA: TGTGCCAGCAGTGAGCTAGCGGGAGTACGCGGGGAGCTGTTTTTT
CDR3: CASSELAGVRGELFF

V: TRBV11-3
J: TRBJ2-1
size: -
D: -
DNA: TGTGCCAGCAGCCCCCGAAGAGGGAATGAGCAGTTCTTC
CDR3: CASSPRRGNEQFF

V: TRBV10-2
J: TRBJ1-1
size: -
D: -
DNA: TGCGCCAGCAGACAGAAGAACACTGAAGCTTTCTTT
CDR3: CASRQKNTEAFF

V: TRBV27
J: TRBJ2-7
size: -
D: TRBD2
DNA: TGTGCCAGCAGATCGCTAGCGGGAGGCTCACCTACCCCTTACGAGCAGTACTTC
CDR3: CASRSLAGGSPTPYEQYF

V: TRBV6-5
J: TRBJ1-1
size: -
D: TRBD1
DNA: TGTGCCAGCAGTTACACAGGGGGCACTGAAGCTTTCTTT
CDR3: CASSYTGGTEAFF

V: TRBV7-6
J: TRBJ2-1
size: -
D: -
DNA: TGTGCCAGCAGTGTAGGAATCCGGGATGAGCAGTTCTTC
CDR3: CASSVGIRDEQFF

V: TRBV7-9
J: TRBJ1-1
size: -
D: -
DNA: TGTGCCAGCAGCTTGTCAGGGAACACTGAAGCTTTCTTT
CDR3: CASSLSGNTEAFF